These 23 T cell receptor beta chains were all obtained from the same sample, sequenced in a study of response to subunit inactivated influenza vaccine. Each CDR3 protein gets one entry after TCRdb re-called the RT-PCR reads with MiXCR. This sample yields about 700,000 distinct CDR3 sequences, of which 14% are seen a single time; around 6.5% belongs to the top ten. Sample: PBMCs from blood, taken around 15 days before vaccination. The source is a man in his fifties who received an inactivated influenza vaccine.

The V gene is TRBV12-3 or TRBV12-4, the J gene TRBJ2-7; D remains unclear. Trimming left V 2 bases short and J 0 bases short, with 5 bases between. The CDR3 is 13 amino acids. Here the CDR3 DNA reads TGTGCCAGCAGTTTACATCCCTCCTACGAGCAGTACTTC. This codes for CASSLHPSYEQYF.

V is TRBV6-4 and J is TRBJ1-1; no reliable D call. Germline V gene data show CDR1 as MRHNA and CDR2 as SNTAGT. The CDR3 has 15 residues. Trimming shortened V by 10 bases and J by 6 bases, and 24 bases separated the two germline ends. Here the CDR3 DNA reads TGTGCCACCACGTACCCGCTCGGTCCCGGTTCTGAAGCTTTCTTT. As protein: CATTYPLGPGSEAFF.

This clonotype has more than one count but fewer than ten. The chain couples TRBV20-1 to TRBJ2-5, with 12 positions matching TRBD2. Germline CDR1 and CDR2: DFQATT and SNEGSKA (reference sequence). The CDR3 totals 14 residues. V gave up 5 bases and J gave up 1 base; unmatched junction bases: 2. CDR3 coding DNA: TGCAGTGCTGGGGGACTAGCGGGCCAAGAGACCCAGTACTTC. It specifies CSAGGLAGQETQYF.

This clonotype was seen a handful of times. J is TRBJ2-2 and V is TRBV11-1; 10 positions match TRBD1. Germline V CDR1 and CDR2: SGHAT, FQDESV (reference sequence). CDR3 size: 15 residues. J lost 6 bases, V lost 5 bases, and 6 bases had no gene match. CDR3 sequence reads: CASSIGTGVAGELFF. Here the CDR3 DNA reads TGTGCCAGCAGCATCGGGACAGGGGTTGCCGGGGAGCTGTTTTTT.

The V and J genes are TRBV20-1 and TRBJ2-1; TRBD2 agrees at 10 bases. After removal of 3 bases from V and 3 bases from J, the junction contained 8 bases not matched to a gene. Germline V CDR1 and CDR2: DFQATT, SNEGSKA (reference sequence). The CDR3 covers 16 residues. CDR3 in DNA: TGCAGTGCTAGTAGGACTAGCGGAAAGATCTACAATGAGCAGTTCTTC. Translated, it gives CSASRTSGKIYNEQFF.

The genes are TRBV5-1 and TRBJ2-5; D gene unclear. Germline lookup yields CDR1 SGHRS and CDR2 YFSETQ. The V and J ends lost 0 bases and 3 bases respectively, with 9 bases between them. The CDR3 sequence is 14 residues long. The CDR3 loop reads CASSLAGREETQYF. CDR3 sequence (DNA): TGCGCCAGCAGCTTGGCCGGTAGAGAAGAGACCCAGTACTTC.

The chain combines TRBV7-2 with TRBJ2-1; 12 bases are shared with TRBD2. V lost 3 bases to trimming and J lost 2 bases; unmatched junction nucleotides: 2. The germline gives CDR1 SGHTA, CDR2 FQGNSA. The CDR3 covers 16 residues. CDR3 in DNA: TGTGCCAGCAGCTTGTCTAGCGGGGGGGCCTACAATGAGCAGTTCTTC. This codes for CASSLSSGGAYNEQFF.

The chain couples TRBV5-1 to TRBJ2-1; TRBD2 aligns across 10 bases. J gave up 5 bases and V 4 bases, and 6 bases lay outside the gene matches. The CDR3 sequence is 15 residues long. Germline assignment: CDR1 SGHRS and CDR2 YFSETQ. The CDR3, as DNA: TGCGCCAGCAGCCCACATAGCGGGAGGAACAATGAGCAGTTCTTC. It codes for CASSPHSGRNNEQFF.

At least ten counts were recorded for this clonotype. V gene TRBV4-1 combines with J gene TRBJ1-1; no reliable D call. The V end was cut by 1 base, the J end by 1 base, with 10 bases between. The CDR3 sequence is 15 residues long. Germline values: CDR1 MGHRA, CDR2 YSYEKL. CDR3 region: CASSQAGAGNTEAFF. In DNA form, the CDR3 reads TGCGCCAGCAGCCAAGCAGGAGCGGGGAACACTGAAGCTTTCTTT.

This chain links TRBV2 with TRBJ2-1; D call uncertain. V dropped 0 bases and J dropped 6 bases, with 15 bases sitting between them. The V gene's germline CDR1 is SNHLY and CDR2 FYNNEI. The CDR3 has 16 residues. CDR3 DNA: TGTGCCAGCAGTGAAGCGCTTACTATCCTTAGCAATGAGCAGTTCTTC. It encodes CASSEALTILSNEQFF.

The CDR3 DNA reads as TGTGCCACCAGTGAGTCCGGGACAGGGGCCACCGGGGAGCTGTTTTTT. It translates to CATSESGTGATGELFF. The chain carries TRBV24-1 and TRBJ2-2; 10 bases match TRBD1. The CDR3 has 16 amino acids. The J segment lost 4 bases and the V segment lost 4 bases, leaving 5 bases of the junction unmatched. Germline V gives CDR1 KGHDR, CDR2 SFDVKD.

The chain has TRBV12-3 or TRBV12-4 and TRBJ2-2; 8 nucleotides agree with TRBD2. V gave up 5 bases and J gave up 5 bases; unmatched junction bases: 13. The CDR3 loop spans 17 amino acids. In nucleotides, the CDR3 is TGTGCCAGCAGTCCCCAAGGAGCGGGAGAGCATACCGGGGAGCTGTTTTTT. Its protein is CASSPQGAGEHTGELFF.

This clonotype came up once. J is TRBJ2-5 and V is TRBV7-8, with D perhaps matching TRBD1 (6 bases). The germline V and J ends were trimmed by 5 bases and 4 bases, with 20 bases remaining between them. From germline, CDR1 is SGHVS and CDR2 FQNEAQ. The CDR3 length is 16 residues. The CDR3 reads CASSKGWGHSSETQYF. CDR3 DNA: TGTGCCAGCAGCAAAGGCTGGGGGCACTCGTCAGAGACCCAGTACTTC.

V and J are TRBV6-1 and TRBJ1-5; 9 nucleotides line up with TRBD1. V lost 5 bases and J lost 2; bases outside the gene matches: 4. CDR3 size: 15 residues. Germline CDR1 reads MNHNS; CDR2 reads SASEGT. The CDR3 coding sequence is TGTGCCAGCAGTAAGGGACAGGGCGGCAATCAGCCCCAGCATTTT. It is translated as CASSKGQGGNQPQHF.

This sequence joins TRBV20-1 and TRBJ1-1, with D hard to call. CDR3 size: 15 residues. Germline-derived CDR1 and CDR2 are DFQATT and SNEGSKA (reference sequence). Trimming removed 1 base from V and 0 bases from J, with 12 bases in between. CDR3 region: CSARGPGGLNTEAFF. The DNA for the CDR3 is TGCAGTGCTAGAGGTCCGGGTGGACTGAACACTGAAGCTTTCTTT.

The V gene is TRBV3-1, the J gene TRBJ1-1; 7 nucleotides match TRBD1. The CDR3 contains 18 residues. The V and J ends lost 0 bases and 1 base, in that order; junction bases with no gene match: 11. Germline V gene lookup returns CDR1 LGHDT and CDR2 YNNKEL (reference sequence). CDR3 protein: CASSQDLVLGQRNTEAFF. CDR3 in DNA: TGTGCCAGCAGCCAAGATCTCGTTTTGGGACAGCGGAACACTGAAGCTTTCTTT.

This chain links TRBV6-1 with TRBJ2-2; D gene ambiguous. V lost 8 bases and J lost 1, with 8 bases in between. The CDR3 is 13 residues long. The germline V gene encodes CDR1 MNHNS and CDR2 SASEGT. CDR3 sequence reads: CASVELNTGELFF. As DNA, the CDR3 is TGTGCCAGCGTGGAACTGAACACCGGGGAGCTGTTTTTT.

This clonotype was seen more than once but under ten times. The chain employs TRBV12-3 or TRBV12-4 and TRBJ1-2, with D possibly TRBD1 on 5 matching bases. With 8 bases removed from V and 8 bases from J, the gap between germline ends came to 21 bases. CDR3 length equals 14 residues. The CDR3 DNA is TGTGCCAGCGGGACCACAGGAGGCTTTATGGGCTACACCTTC. This encodes CASGTTGGFMGYTF.

Here the CDR3 DNA reads TGTGCCAGCAGTTTAGGTAACAGCGGTGGCTACACCTTC. This translates into CASSLGNSGGYTF. The V and J genes are TRBV28 and TRBJ1-2; the D is unclear. The germline V and J ends were trimmed by 2 bases and 7 bases, with 11 bases remaining between them. This CDR3 contains 13 residues. In germline, CDR1 is MDHEN, CDR2 SYDVKM.

This clonotype occurred a few times. V is TRBV11-2 and J is TRBJ2-3; 8 positions match TRBD2. Looked up from germline, CDR1 is SGHAT and CDR2 is FQNNGV. J lost 0 bases, V lost 3 bases, and 8 bases had no gene match. The CDR3 consists of 17 residues. CDR3 bases: TGTGCCAGCAGCTTCGTTAGCGGGGCGCTTAGCACAGATACGCAGTATTTT. As protein: CASSFVSGALSTDTQYF.

The J gene is TRBJ2-7, the V gene TRBV27; no clear D. Germline lookup yields CDR1 MNHEY and CDR2 SMNVEV (reference sequence). Trimming removed 6 bases at V and 4 bases at J, with 16 bases between. This CDR3 is 14 amino acids long. CDR3 amino acids: CASRVVSAQYEQYF. CDR3 DNA sequence: TGTGCCAGCAGAGTCGTGAGTGCCCAGTACGAGCAGTACTTC.

V is TRBV6-1 and J is TRBJ2-7; TRBD1 or TRBD2 may be the D gene (5 bases each). V lost 3 bases and J lost 0, with 12 bases in between. Looked up from germline, CDR1 is MNHNS and CDR2 is SASEGT. The CDR3 covers 15 residues. CDR3 nucleotide sequence: TGTGCCAGCAGTGACCCGGGACGGAGCTCCTACGAGCAGTACTTC. This translates into CASSDPGRSSYEQYF.

This clonotype was picked up many times. The rearrangement links TRBV19 to TRBJ2-3, with 7 positions matching TRBD1. Germline CDR1 LNHDA, CDR2 SQIVND (reference sequence). The V segment lost 3 bases and the J segment 3 bases; nucleotides outside the gene matches: 3. The CDR3 runs to 14 residues. The CDR3 loop reads CASSIGQATDTQYF. CDR3 sequence (DNA): TGTGCCAGTAGTATCGGACAGGCGACAGATACGCAGTATTTT.